Sequencing of this T cell receptor (beta chain) was carried out in a study of a mutant IDH1 vaccine in newly diagnosed glioma. Whole-study context: Previous care, which was radiotherapy, temozolomide, or both, most often involved both. Study-level results: Among patients, roughly 93% showed immune responses induced by the vaccine.

Stated time point: week 35, safety follow-up. One vaccine dose held 300 ug of mutant IDH1 20-mer peptide and came with topical imiquimod. Germline V gene lookup returns CDR1 MGHDK and CDR2 SYGVNS. V dropped 2 bases and J dropped 5; count of bases not matched to a gene: 4. The CDR3 spans 15 residues. The table came from immunoSEQ multiplex PCR; TCRdb's copy has only in-frame clones and leaves some out. The sample has 45,000 to 50,000 clones; more than 70% are singletons. Comments on this clone: The antigen remains unidentified.

This specimen was PBMCs, taken from a glioma patient whose treatment included an IDH1 peptide vaccine. This receptor was identified in a woman aged 40 to 50 with glioma. This sequence joins TRBV25-1 and TRBJ2-1, with 9 bases fitting TRBD2. The CDR3 loop reads CASSEGGRGDNEQFF. In nucleotides, the CDR3 is TGTGCCAGCAGTGAAGGCGGGAGGGGGGACAATGAGCAGTTCTTC.